The next 17 T cell receptor beta chains were all read from a single sample in a study of early T cells in non-severe SARS-CoV-2 infection. Each CDR3 protein is one row after TCRdb ran MiXCR on the 5' RACE reads. The sample carries 50,000 to 75,000 distinct CDR3 sequences, around 12% recorded once. This specimen was whole blood, taken at baseline. The receptors derive from an adult who was a healthcare worker with PCR-confirmed SARS-CoV-2 infection or an uninfected control (not recorded which). The donor label of this sample is uncertain.

This clonotype was detected only a few times. This chain uses TRBV7-9 with TRBJ1-1; 7 bases line up with TRBD1. The CDR3 extends over 14 amino acids. Germline CDR1 SEHNR, CDR2 FQNEAQ (reference sequence). V was pared by 4 bases and J by 1 base, with 3 bases of the junction left unmatched. For the CDR3, the DNA is TGTGCCAGCAGCTCGGGACAGACGAACACTGAAGCTTTCTTT. Translating it yields CASSSGQTNTEAFF.

This clonotype has just a few counts. The J gene is TRBJ2-3, the V gene TRBV7-2, with 10 bases matching TRBD1. The CDR3 sequence is 17 residues long. The germline gives CDR1 SGHTA, CDR2 FQGNSA. V shed 2 bases and J 4 bases; nucleotides not matched to a gene: 9. The CDR3 is CASSLKTAGTGADTQYF. The CDR3, as DNA: TGTGCCAGCAGCTTAAAAACGGCCGGGACAGGGGCAGATACGCAGTATTTT.

This clonotype turned up a few times. The CDR3 reads CASSALAVNTGELFF. The CDR3 DNA follows: TGTGCCAGCAGTGCCCTAGCGGTAAACACCGGGGAGCTGTTTTTT. J is TRBJ2-2 and V is TRBV2; TRBD2 matches 7 bases. CDR1 is SNHLY, CDR2 FYNNEI, per germline. V trimming: 4 bases; J trimming: 2 bases; junction bases outside the gene matches: 4. This CDR3 is 15 amino acids long.

Ten or more counts support this clonotype. V usage is TRBV6-4 and J usage is TRBJ1-5, with D tentatively TRBD1 (6 bases). V gave up 2 bases and J gave up 2 bases, with 13 bases separating them. Germline CDR1 is MRHNA and CDR2 is SNTAGT. The CDR3 totals 16 residues. The CDR3 loop is CASSDPPPGGNQPQHF. The CDR3 region has the DNA TGTGCCAGCAGTGACCCTCCCCCAGGGGGCAATCAGCCCCAGCATTTT.

This chain uses TRBV15 with TRBJ2-6; no reliable D call. The CDR3 runs 16 residues. Looked up from germline, CDR1 is LNHNV and CDR2 is YYDKDF (reference sequence). V was shortened by 2 bases and J by 2 bases, with 10 bases between the two germline ends. As DNA, the CDR3 is TGTGCCACCAGCAGAAACACTCAAGCTGGGGCCAACGTCCTGACTTTC. Translating gives CATSRNTQAGANVLTF.

This clonotype was found many times. This chain joins TRBV3-1 and TRBJ1-5; D gene ambiguous. V lost 4 bases and J 1 base, leaving 5 bases between the germline ends. The CDR3 contains 13 residues. The V gene's germline CDR1 is LGHDT and CDR2 YNNKEL (reference sequence). The CDR3 is CASSPDSNQPQHF. In DNA form, the CDR3 reads TGTGCCAGCAGCCCCGACAGCAATCAGCCCCAGCATTTT.

This chain uses TRBV6-1 with TRBJ2-1; 7 bases fit TRBD2. The V and J ends lost 8 bases and 3 bases, in that order; junction bases with no gene match: 10. CDR3 length equals 15 residues. Germline CDR1 is MNHNS and CDR2 is SASEGT. In DNA, the CDR3 is TGTGCCAGCTTCTCCGGGACTACCCTCTACAATGAGCAGTTCTTC. Translating it yields CASFSGTTLYNEQFF.

This rearrangement joins TRBV5-1 to TRBJ1-1, with 7 bases identical to TRBD1. The V and J ends lost 2 bases and 6 bases, in that order; junction bases with no gene match: 16. This CDR3 region has 17 residues. The germline gives CDR1 SGHRS, CDR2 YFSETQ. The CDR3 is CASSFWPQGGGYPEAFF. The CDR3 region has the DNA TGCGCCAGCAGCTTCTGGCCACAGGGAGGGGGCTACCCTGAAGCTTTCTTT.

Only a few counts were recorded for this clonotype. The chain combines TRBV2 with TRBJ1-1; tentative D call: TRBD1 (5 bases). The CDR3 totals 14 residues. Trimming shortened V by 4 bases and J by 5 bases, and 14 bases separated the two germline ends. The germline gives CDR1 SNHLY, CDR2 FYNNEI. CDR3: CASSALGGGTEAFF. CDR3 sequence (DNA): TGTGCCAGCAGTGCATTGGGGGGAGGTACTGAAGCTTTCTTT.

The chain joins TRBV9 to TRBJ1-3; D not resolved. The germline V gene has CDR1 SGDLS and CDR2 YYNGEE. This CDR3 spans 13 amino acids. V was clipped by 3 bases and J by 4 bases, with 8 bases between them. Here the CDR3 reads CASSALTGNTIYF. The DNA for the CDR3 is TGTGCCAGCAGCGCACTTACCGGAAACACCATATATTTT.

This clonotype was seen more than once but under ten times. This chain's CDR3 is CAWSVPYGELFF. The CDR3 nucleotides read TGTGCCTGGAGTGTTCCGTACGGGGAGCTGTTTTTT. The chain couples TRBV30 to TRBJ2-2; D remains unclear. The CDR3 consists of 12 residues. Germline CDR1 GTSNPN, CDR2 SVGIG (reference sequence). V lost 0 bases to trimming and J lost 7 bases, with 6 bases between them.

This chain connects TRBV5-6 to TRBJ1-3; D gene unclear. Germline V gives CDR1 SGHDT, CDR2 YYEEEE. CDR3 length: 16 amino acids. Trimming removed 1 base from V and 4 bases from J, with 15 bases in between. The CDR3 bases are TGTGCCAGCAGCTTGTCTGTCAGGATCACCGGAAACACCATATATTTT. Translating it yields CASSLSVRITGNTIYF.

The genes are TRBV5-6 and TRBJ2-7; 9 nucleotides match TRBD1. The J segment lost 12 bases and the V segment lost 2 bases, leaving 12 bases of the junction unmatched. The CDR3 spans 14 residues. Per the germline V gene, CDR1 is SGHDT and CDR2 is YYEEEE. The CDR3 DNA follows: TGTGCCAGCAGCTTACCCGGACAGGGGTCTAGTCTGTACGTC. Translation: CASSLPGQGSSLYV.

This clonotype was detected once. The V call is TRBV10-3, the J call TRBJ1-3; unclear D gene. The CDR3 runs 14 residues. Germline V lookup: CDR1 ENHRY, CDR2 SYGVKD. V shed 8 bases and J shed 3 bases, with 14 bases lying between them. Here the CDR3 DNA reads TGTGCCATCCGGACCGATCAAAATGGAAACACCATATATTTT. This sequence encodes CAIRTDQNGNTIYF.

The chain joins TRBV6-5 to TRBJ2-2; D may correspond to TRBD1 or TRBD2 (6 bases each). The CDR3 totals 16 residues. V gave up 7 bases and J gave up 3 bases, with 18 bases separating them. CDR1 is MNHEY and CDR2 is SVGAGI in the germline V gene. This CDR3 is CASTYEGGWHTGELFF. DNA of the CDR3: TGTGCCAGCACCTACGAAGGGGGGTGGCACACCGGGGAGCTGTTTTTT.

The rearrangement links TRBV5-6 to TRBJ1-5; maybe TRBD1 (6 bases). The CDR3 totals 13 residues. Germline values: CDR1 SGHDT, CDR2 YYEEEE. Between the trimmed V and J ends, which lost 7 bases and 5 bases, there was a span of 13 bases. In DNA, the CDR3 is TGTGCCAGCCACCAGGGGCCGGATCAGCCCCAGCATTTT. Its protein is CASHQGPDQPQHF.

This chain links TRBV27 with TRBJ1-2; D remains unclear. Trimming took 5 bases from V and 2 from J, leaving 9 bases between them. Germline V CDR1 and CDR2: MNHEY, SMNVEV (reference sequence). There are 13 residues in the CDR3. In DNA form, the CDR3 reads TGTGCCAGCAGTCCTACGCCGAACTATGGCTACACCTTC. It is translated as CASSPTPNYGYTF.